This T cell receptor beta chain comes out of a study of CD8 T cells in Susac syndrome. V lost 0 bases and J lost 4; bases outside the gene matches: 4. CDR3 size: 14 residues. Germline loops: CDR1 SQVTM, CDR2 ANQGSEA. RNA was extracted with the RNeasy kit, and a quantity of about 0.45 to 1 ug was reverse transcribed using random hexamers. With immunoSEQ multiplex PCR, TCR beta CDR3 was amplified across 54 Vbeta and 13 Jbeta. TCRdb re-analysed the immunoSEQ multiplex PCR reads in MiXCR, keeping a single row per CDR3 protein. The table has roughly 140,000 distinct CDR3 sequences, over 85% seen once. TEMRA cells were FACS-enriched and CD8+ and CD4+ T cells negatively isolated.

Material for sequencing was CD8+ T cells from PBMCs. This receptor was identified in a human donor with multiple sclerosis. The rearrangement joins TRBV29-1 to TRBJ2-7; 9 nucleotides match TRBD1. CDR3 in DNA: TGCAGCGTTGAAGATCGACAGGGGGGATACGAGCAGTACTTC. Encoded protein: CSVEDRQGGYEQYF.